This T cell receptor beta chain was retrieved from a study of T cell changes during pregnancy in multiple sclerosis. TCRdb keeps only in-frame clones here, not all; method: immunoSEQ multiplex PCR. The sample lists around 130,000 clones; approximately 93% were seen once. The CDR3 loop spans 16 amino acids. Per germline, CDR1 SQVTM and CDR2 ANQGSEA. V lost 5 bases to trimming and J lost 4 bases; unmatched junction nucleotides: 16. This receptor was taken from a female donor with multiple sclerosis, enrolled in a pregnancy study. The chain is built from TRBV29-1 and TRBJ1-2; 7 bases align to TRBD1. The sample consisted of peripheral blood, taken before pregnancy. CDR3 DNA: TGCAGCGTTCACTGCGGGATTATTCGGACAGGCTATGGCTACACCTTC. Protein product: CSVHCGIIRTGYGYTF.